This paragraph reports one TCR beta chain. In its sample, this clone was seen once. Its antigen specificity is not known. No much larger clone exists at a distance of one base, and base qualities are not known. The data stem from a study of shared T cell receptors in the human thymus (TCRdb year 2021). Broadly, across the study: The study investigated the way shared, self-reactive T-cell receptor alpha chains are produced in the human thymus.

In the germline V gene, CDR1 corresponds to MNHNS and CDR2 to SASEGT. From its cysteine to its phenylalanine, the CDR3 spans 16 amino acids. The CDR3 DNA has 48 bases and is translated from base 1. Libraries were prepared through the immunoSEQ multiplex PCR assay. This is the immuneACCESS table as TCRdb keeps it, with only in-frame sequences that have V and J called. A part of the clones is gone; compared with another copy, unresolved V genes explain less than half, and the rest is unexplained. This sample comprises 550,000 to 800,000 clones, approximately 83% of them detected only once. More than 0.008% of the sample is held by the ten biggest clonotypes. These data also featured in a second study, about human thymus T cells. That second publication adds: In Finland, the donors were immunologically healthy infants who were having open corrective cardiac surgery for congenital heart defects. Thymus tissue was collected as surgical resects that were removed during corrective cardiac surgery. Biased V and J gene segment usage appeared to be present in both thymic and peripheral blood repertoires. Highly overlapping thymic TCR repertoires among unrelated individuals were reported in the related research. The study used under 10 infant thymus samples plus four related peripheral blood samples to characterize TCR alpha and beta repertoires. The infant donors were roughly 7 to 244 days old, and the cohort included roughly six males and a couple of females. Thymocytes were released mechanically from tissue and stored at -70 °C as pellets of about 8.5-31 million cells. Genomic DNA was extracted from frozen cell pellets with a QIAsymphony instrument. The immunoSEQ multiplex PCR assay was used to amplify the TCRB and TCRAD loci from a standardized amount of quality-controlled genomic DNA. Amplicons spanned the V(D)J region at a length sufficient to cover the CDR3 and identify V and J genes. The commercial immunoSEQ service was used to sequence amplicons on an Illumina platform. Primer bias and sequencing errors were corrected as previously described, and TCRAD and TCRB definitions were based on the IMGT database. immunoSEQ Analyzer 3.0 and VDJTools were used for repertoire analysis, which covered basic statistics, V/J segment usage, diversity estimates, rarefaction and pairwise overlap. To estimate diversity, the Chao1, ChaoE, Efron-Thisted, Shannon and inverse Simpson indices were applied, and diversity was also estimated on datasets down-sampled to the smallest sample. For repertoire overlap, CDR3 nucleotide sequence, V gene and J gene had to match strictly, and clustering was done by Jaccard-based multidimensional scaling. On average, thymus samples gave hundreds of thousands of unique TCRB clonotypes, whereas blood samples gave roughly 80,000.

The source material was thymocytes. The chain couples TRBV6-1 to TRBJ2-5, and perhaps TRBD1 as D gene, on 5 matching bases. The DNA end is a closer match to TRBJ2-7, so the J assignment may be wrong. The clonotype was recovered from a girl in the first two years of life with a congenital heart defect. Donor details come from another sample of the same person, matched by shared clones. The nucleotide sequence is given as TGTGCCAGCAGTGGGGGCCAGGTTTGTAATCCCTACGAGCAGTACTTC. Translated, it reads CASSGGQVCNPYEQYF.